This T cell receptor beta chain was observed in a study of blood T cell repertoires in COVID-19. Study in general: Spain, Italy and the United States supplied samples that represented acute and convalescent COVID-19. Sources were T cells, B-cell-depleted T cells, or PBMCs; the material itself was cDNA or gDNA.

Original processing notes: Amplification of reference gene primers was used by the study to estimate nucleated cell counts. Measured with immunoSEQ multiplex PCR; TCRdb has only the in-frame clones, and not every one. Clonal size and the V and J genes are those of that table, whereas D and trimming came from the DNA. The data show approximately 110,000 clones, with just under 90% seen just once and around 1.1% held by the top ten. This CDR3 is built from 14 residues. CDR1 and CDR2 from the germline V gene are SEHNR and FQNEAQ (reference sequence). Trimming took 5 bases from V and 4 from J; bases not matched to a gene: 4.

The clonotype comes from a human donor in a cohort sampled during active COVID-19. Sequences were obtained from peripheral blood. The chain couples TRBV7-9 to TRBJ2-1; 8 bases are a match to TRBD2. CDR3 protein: CASSPGGSYNEQFF. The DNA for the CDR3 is TGTGCCAGCAGCCCGGGGGGGAGTTACAATGAGCAGTTCTTC.